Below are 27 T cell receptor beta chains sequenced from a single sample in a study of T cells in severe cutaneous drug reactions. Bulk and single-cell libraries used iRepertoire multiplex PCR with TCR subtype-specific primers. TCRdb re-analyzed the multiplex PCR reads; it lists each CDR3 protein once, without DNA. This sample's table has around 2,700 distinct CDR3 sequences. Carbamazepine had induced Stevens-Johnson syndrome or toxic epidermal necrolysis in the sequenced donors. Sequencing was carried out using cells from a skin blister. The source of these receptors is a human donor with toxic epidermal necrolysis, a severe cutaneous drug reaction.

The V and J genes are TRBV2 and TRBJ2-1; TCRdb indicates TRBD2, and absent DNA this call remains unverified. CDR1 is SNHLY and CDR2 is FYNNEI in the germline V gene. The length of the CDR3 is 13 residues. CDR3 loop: CASRGGSGAEQFF. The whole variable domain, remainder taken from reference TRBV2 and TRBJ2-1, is EPEVTQTPSHQVTQMGQEVILRCVPISNHLYFYWYRQILGQKVEFLVSFYNNEISEKSEIFDDQFSVERPDGSNFTLKIRSTKLEDSAMYFCASRGGSGAEQFFGPGTRLTVL.

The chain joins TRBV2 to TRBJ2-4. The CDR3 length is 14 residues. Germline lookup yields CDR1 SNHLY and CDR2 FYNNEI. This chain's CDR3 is CASSGYQAKNIQYF.

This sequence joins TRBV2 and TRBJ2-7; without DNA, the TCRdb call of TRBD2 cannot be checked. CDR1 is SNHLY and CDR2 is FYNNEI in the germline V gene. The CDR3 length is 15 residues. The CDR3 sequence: CASSASGTSTYEQYF. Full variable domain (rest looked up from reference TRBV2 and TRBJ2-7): EPEVTQTPSHQVTQMGQEVILRCVPISNHLYFYWYRQILGQKVEFLVSFYNNEISEKSEIFDDQFSVERPDGSNFTLKIRSTKLEDSAMYFCASSASGTSTYEQYFGPGTRLTVT.

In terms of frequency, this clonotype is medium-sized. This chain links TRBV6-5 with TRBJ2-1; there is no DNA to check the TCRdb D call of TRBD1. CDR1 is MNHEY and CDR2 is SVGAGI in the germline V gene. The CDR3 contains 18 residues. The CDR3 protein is CASIGLVNGRGVYYEQFF.

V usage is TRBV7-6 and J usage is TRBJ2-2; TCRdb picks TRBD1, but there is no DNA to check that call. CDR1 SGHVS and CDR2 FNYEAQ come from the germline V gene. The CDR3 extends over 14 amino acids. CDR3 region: CASSLTQGAGELFF.

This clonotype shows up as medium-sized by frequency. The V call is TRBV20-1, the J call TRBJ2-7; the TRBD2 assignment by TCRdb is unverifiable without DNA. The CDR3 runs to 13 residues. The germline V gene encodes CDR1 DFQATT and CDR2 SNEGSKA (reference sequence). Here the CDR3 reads CSAPRQGPYEQYF.

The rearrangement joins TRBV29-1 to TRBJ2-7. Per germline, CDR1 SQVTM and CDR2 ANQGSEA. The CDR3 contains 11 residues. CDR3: CSVANSYEQYF.

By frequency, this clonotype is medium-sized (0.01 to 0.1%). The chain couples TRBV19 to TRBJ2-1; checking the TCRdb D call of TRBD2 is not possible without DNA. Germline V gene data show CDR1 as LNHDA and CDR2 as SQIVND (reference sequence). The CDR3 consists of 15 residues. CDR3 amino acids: CASSTTKTSRNEQFF.

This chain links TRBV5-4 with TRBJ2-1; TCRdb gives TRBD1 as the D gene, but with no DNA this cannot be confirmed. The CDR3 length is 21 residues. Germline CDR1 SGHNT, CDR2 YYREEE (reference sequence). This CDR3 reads CASSAPRGESIRLSSYNEQFF.

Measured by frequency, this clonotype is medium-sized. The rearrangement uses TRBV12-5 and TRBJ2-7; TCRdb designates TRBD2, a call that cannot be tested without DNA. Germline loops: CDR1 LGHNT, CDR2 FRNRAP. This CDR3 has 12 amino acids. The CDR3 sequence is CAGGDCGYEQYF.

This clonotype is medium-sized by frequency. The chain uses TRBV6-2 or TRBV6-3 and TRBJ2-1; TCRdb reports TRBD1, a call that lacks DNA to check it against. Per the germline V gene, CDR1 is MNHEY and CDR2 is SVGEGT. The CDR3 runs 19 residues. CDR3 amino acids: CASSYNLRTDQSSYNEQFF.

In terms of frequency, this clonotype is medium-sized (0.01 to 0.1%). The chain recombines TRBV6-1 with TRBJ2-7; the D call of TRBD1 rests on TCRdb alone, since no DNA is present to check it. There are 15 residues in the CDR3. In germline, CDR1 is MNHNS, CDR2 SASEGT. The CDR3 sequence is CASSEFGQGAEEQYF.

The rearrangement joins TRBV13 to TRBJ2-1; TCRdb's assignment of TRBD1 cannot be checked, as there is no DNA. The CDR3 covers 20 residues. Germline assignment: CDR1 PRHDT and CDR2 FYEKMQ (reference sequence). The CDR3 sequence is CASSFFGTGMLLLASNEQFF.

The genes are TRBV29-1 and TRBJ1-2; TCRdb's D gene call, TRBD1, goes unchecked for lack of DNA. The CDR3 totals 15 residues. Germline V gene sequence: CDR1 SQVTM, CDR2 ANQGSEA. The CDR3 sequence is CSGFGQGRRGYGYTF.

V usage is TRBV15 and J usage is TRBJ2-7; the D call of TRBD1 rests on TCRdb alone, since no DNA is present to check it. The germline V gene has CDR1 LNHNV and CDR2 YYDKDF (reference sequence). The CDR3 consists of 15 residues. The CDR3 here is CTTSRQGGPSYEQYF.

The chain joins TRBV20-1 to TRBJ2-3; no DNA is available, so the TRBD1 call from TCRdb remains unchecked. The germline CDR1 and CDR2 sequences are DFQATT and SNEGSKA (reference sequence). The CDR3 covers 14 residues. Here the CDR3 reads CSAGGGTGQLTQYF.

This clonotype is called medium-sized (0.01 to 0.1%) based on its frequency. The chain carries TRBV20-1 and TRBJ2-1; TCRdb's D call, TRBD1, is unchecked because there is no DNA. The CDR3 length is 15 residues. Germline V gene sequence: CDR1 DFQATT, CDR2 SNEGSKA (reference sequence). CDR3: CSARQRDHSYNEQFF.

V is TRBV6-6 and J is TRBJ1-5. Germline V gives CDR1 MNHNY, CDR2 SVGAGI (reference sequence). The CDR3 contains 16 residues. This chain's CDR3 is CASSYSSAGGNQPQHF.

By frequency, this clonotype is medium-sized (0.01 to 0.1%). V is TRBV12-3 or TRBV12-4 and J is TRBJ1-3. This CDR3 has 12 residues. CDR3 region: CASSFGGNTIYF.

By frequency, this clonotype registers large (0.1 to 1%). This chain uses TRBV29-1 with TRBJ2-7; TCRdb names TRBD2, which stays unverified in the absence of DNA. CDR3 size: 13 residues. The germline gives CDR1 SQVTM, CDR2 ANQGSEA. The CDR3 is CSVGPSGSYEQYF.

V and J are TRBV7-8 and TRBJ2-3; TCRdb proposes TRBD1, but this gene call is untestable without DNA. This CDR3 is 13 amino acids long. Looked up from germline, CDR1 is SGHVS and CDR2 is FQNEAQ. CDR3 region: CASRWGGADTQYF.

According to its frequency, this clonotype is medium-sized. The CDR3: CATSDSWDSQTQFF. This rearrangement joins TRBV24-1 to TRBJ2-1; the TCRdb call, TRBD1, lacks DNA for checking. CDR3 size: 14 residues. Germline V gives CDR1 KGHDR, CDR2 SFDVKD.

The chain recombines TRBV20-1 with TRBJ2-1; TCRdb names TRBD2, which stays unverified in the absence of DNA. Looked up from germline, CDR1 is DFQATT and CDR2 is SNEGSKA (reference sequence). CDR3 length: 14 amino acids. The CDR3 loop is CSAKSGRAVNEQFF.

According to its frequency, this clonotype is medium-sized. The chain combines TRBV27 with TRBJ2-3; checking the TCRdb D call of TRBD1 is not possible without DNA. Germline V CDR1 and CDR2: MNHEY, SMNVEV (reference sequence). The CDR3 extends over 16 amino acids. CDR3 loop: CASRPQGNAYTDTQYF.

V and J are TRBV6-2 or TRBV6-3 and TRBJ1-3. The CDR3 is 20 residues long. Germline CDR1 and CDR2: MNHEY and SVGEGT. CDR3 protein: CASSYNRNKAVRLSGNTIYF.

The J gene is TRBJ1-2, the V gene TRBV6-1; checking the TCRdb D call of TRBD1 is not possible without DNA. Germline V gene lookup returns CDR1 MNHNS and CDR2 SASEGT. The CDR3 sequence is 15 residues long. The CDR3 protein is CASSEAVTGMYGYTF.

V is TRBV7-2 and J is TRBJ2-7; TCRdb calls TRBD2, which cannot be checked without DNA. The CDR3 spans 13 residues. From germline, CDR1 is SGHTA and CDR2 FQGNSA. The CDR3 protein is CASSRLAEYEQYF.